These T cell receptor beta chains were read from a single sample in a study of blood T cell repertoires in COVID-19. Profiling relied on immunoSEQ multiplex PCR, and the TCRdb table lists in-frame clones only, not all of them. The sample includes approximately 210,000 clones, roughly 90% of them seen just once. The sample comprised PBMCs or T cells enriched from blood (not recorded which). These TCRs come from a woman aged 18-29 years who had recovered from COVID-19. Each CDR3 is given with its conserved first and last residue. The D gene is left open where the match is weak. Clone size is shown for a subset of rows, as once, few, many or a class of expanded clone.

len,abundance,v_gene,d_gene,j_gene,CDR3aa,CDR3nt
15,once,TRBV7-3,-,TRBJ2-3,CASSLRGGFTDTQYF,TGTGCCAGCAGCTTACGAGGGGGATTCACGGATACGCAGTATTTT
13,-,TRBV12-3/TRBV12-4,-,TRBJ2-2,CASSFSGSGELFF,TGTGCCAGCAGTTTTTCAGGGTCCGGGGAGCTGTTTTTT
18,-,TRBV5-1,TRBD1,TRBJ1-3,CASSLAPMTGGYENTIYF,TGCGCCAGCAGCTTGGCCCCGATGACAGGGGGATACGAAAACACCATATATTTT
13,-,TRBV23-1,-,TRBJ1-1,CASSQRGGDEAFF,TGCGCCAGCAGTCAAAGGGGGGGGGATGAAGCTTTCTTT
16,-,TRBV24-1,-,TRBJ2-3,CATSDPLLERWDTQYF,TGTGCCACCAGTGATCCCTTACTAGAGAGGTGGGATACGCAGTATTTT
13,few,TRBV9,TRBD1,TRBJ2-7,CASSTLGGHEQYF,TGTGCCAGCAGCACTTTAGGGGGCCACGAGCAGTACTTC
14,once,TRBV28,TRBD1,TRBJ1-2,CASTTARGQYGYTF,TGTGCCAGCACCACCGCCAGGGGGCAATACGGCTACACCTTC
15,-,TRBV6-5,-,TRBJ2-3,CASSITRVGTDTQYF,TGTGCCAGCAGCATCACTAGGGTTGGCACAGATACGCAGTATTTT
17,-,TRBV20-1,-,TRBJ1-5,CSASLGTRSTGNQPQHF,TGCAGTGCTAGTCTCGGGACACGTAGTACAGGGAATCAGCCCCAGCATTTT
13,-,TRBV30,TRBD2,TRBJ2-7,CAWRLAGEYEQYF,TGTGCCTGGAGGCTAGCGGGGGAGTACGAGCAGTACTTC
13,once,TRBV4-1,-,TRBJ1-5,CASSQEAPQPQHF,TGCGCCAGCAGCCAAGAGGCCCCTCAGCCCCAGCATTTT